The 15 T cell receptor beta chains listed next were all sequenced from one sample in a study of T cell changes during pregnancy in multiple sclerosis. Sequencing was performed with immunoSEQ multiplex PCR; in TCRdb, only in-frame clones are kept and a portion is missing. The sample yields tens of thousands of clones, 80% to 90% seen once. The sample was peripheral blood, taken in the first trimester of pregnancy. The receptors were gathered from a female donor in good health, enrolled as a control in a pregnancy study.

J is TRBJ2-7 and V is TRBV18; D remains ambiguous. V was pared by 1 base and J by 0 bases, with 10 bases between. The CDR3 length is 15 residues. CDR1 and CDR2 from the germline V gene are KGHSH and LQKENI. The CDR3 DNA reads TGTGCCAGCTCACCACTCCGGAGTAGCTCCTACGAGCAGTACTTC. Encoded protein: CASSPLRSSSYEQYF.

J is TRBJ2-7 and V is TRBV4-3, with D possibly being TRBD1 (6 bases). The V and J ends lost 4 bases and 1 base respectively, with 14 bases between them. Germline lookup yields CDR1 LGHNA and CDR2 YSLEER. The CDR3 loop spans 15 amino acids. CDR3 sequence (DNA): TGCGCCAGCAGCCGAGTCCTCGACAGGTCCTACGAGCAGTACTTC. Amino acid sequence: CASSRVLDRSYEQYF.

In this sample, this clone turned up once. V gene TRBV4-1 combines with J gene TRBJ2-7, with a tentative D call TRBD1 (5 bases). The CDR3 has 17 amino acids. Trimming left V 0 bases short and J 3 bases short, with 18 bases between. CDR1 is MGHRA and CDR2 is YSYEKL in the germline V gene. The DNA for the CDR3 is TGCGCCAGCAGCCAAGATCAAATTACAGGAGAAGGCTACGAGCAGTACTTC. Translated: CASSQDQITGEGYEQYF.

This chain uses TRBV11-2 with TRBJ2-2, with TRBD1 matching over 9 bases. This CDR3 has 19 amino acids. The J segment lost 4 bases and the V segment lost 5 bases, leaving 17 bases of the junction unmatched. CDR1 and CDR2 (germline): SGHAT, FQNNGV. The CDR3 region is CASSDRDRVLRSLTGELFF. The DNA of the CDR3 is TGTGCCAGCAGCGACCGGGACAGGGTTCTCCGATCCCTCACCGGGGAGCTGTTTTTT.

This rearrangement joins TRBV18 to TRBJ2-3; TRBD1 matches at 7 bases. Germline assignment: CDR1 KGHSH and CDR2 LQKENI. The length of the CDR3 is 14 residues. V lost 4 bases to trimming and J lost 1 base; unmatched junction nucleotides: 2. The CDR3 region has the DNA TGTGCCAGCTCACAACAGGGGCGCACAGATACGCAGTATTTT. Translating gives CASSQQGRTDTQYF.

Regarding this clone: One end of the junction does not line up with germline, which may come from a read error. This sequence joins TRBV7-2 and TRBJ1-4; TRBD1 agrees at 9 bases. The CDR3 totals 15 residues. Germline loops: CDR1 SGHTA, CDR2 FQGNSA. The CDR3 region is CASSLGAGTGIEKLF. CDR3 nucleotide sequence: TGTGCCAGCAGCTTAGGGGCCGGGACAGGGATTGAAAAACTTTTT.

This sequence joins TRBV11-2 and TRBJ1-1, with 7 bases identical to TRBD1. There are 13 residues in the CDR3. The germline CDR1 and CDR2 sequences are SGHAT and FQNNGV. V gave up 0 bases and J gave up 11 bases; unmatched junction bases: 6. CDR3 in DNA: TGTGCCAGCAGCTTAGACCGACAGGGAGGCGCTTTCTTT. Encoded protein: CASSLDRQGGAFF.

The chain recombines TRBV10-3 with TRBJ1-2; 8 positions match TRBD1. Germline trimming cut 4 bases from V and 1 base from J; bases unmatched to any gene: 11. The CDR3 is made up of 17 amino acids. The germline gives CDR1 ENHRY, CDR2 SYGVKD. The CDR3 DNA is TGTGCCATCAGTGGCAATGAAGACAGGGGCCTTAACTATGGCTACACCTTC. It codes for CAISGNEDRGLNYGYTF.

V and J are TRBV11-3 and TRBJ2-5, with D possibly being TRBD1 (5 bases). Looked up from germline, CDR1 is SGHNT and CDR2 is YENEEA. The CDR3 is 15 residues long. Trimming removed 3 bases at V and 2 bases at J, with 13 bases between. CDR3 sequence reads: CASSFLGQDQETQYF. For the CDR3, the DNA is TGTGCCAGCAGCTTCCTCGGACAAGATCAAGAGACCCAGTACTTC.

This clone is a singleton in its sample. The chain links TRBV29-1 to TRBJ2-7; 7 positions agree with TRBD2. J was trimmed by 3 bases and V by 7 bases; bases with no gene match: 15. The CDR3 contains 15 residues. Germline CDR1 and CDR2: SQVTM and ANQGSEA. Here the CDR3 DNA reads TGCAGCGCGTCCCCGAGAGGGACTACTTACTACGAGCAGTACTTC. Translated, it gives CSASPRGTTYYEQYF.

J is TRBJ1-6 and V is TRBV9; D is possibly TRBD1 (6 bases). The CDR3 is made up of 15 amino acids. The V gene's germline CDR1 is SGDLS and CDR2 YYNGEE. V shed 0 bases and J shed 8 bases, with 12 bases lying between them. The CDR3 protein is CASSVGGGSDSPLHF. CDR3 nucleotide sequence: TGTGCCAGCAGCGTAGGAGGGGGTAGTGATTCACCCCTCCACTTT.

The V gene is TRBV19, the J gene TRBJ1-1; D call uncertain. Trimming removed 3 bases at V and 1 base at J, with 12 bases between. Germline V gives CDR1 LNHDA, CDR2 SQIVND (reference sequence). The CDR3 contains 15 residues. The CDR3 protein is CASSILEAKNTEAFF. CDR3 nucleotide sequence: TGTGCCAGTAGTATCCTTGAGGCGAAGAACACTGAAGCTTTCTTT.

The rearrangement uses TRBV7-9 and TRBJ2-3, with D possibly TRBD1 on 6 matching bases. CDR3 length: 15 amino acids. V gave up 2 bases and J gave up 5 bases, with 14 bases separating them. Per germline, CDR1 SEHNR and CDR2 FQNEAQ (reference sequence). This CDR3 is CASSLLQPRGDTQYF. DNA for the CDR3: TGTGCCAGCAGCTTACTGCAGCCCAGGGGAGATACGCAGTATTTT.

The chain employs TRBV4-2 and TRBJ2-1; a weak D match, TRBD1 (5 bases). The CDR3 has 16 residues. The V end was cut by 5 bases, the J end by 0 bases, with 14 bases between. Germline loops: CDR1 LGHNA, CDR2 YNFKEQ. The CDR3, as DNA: TGTGCCAGCAGCGGACCAGGACAATTCTCCTACAATGAGCAGTTCTTC. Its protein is CASSGPGQFSYNEQFF.

CDR3 DNA sequence: TGTGCCAGCAGTGTCAGGAGGGGGCGCTTTTCCGGCGGGGAGCTGTTTTTT. It yields the protein CASSVRRGRFSGGELFF. The chain employs TRBV6-1 and TRBJ2-2, with D possibly TRBD1 on 7 matching bases. The CDR3 is made up of 17 amino acids. Trimming shortened V by 4 bases and J by 7 bases, and 22 bases separated the two germline ends. CDR1 is MNHNS and CDR2 is SASEGT in the germline V gene.